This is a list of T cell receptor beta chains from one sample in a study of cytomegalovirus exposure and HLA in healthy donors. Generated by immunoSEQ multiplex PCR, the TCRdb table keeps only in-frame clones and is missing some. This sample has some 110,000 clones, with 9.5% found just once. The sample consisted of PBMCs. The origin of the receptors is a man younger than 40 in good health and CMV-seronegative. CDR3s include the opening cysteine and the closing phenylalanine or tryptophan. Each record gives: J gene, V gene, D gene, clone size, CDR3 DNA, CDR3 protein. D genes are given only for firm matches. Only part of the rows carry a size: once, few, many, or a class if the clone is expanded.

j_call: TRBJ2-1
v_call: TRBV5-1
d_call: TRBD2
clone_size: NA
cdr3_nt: TGCGCCAGCAGCTTGGCGGGGGGGAACTTAAATGAGCAGTTCTTC
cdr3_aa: CASSLAGGNLNEQFF

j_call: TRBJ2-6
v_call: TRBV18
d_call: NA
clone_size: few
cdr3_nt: TGTGCCAGCTCACGCCTCAGGACAGTTCTCTCTGGGGCCAACGTCCTGACTTTC
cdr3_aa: CASSRLRTVLSGANVLTF

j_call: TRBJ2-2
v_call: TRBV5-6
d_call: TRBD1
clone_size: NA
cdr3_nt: TGTGCCAGCAGCTCCAGAGGACAGGGGACGAACACCGGGGAGCTGTTTTTT
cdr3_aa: CASSSRGQGTNTGELFF

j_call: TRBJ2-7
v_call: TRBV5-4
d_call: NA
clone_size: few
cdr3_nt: TGTGCCAGCAGCTGGAAGGGGAGGGGGGACTACGAGCAGTACTTC
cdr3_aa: CASSWKGRGDYEQYF

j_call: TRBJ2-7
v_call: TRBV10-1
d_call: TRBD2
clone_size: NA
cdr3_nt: TGCGCCAGCAGTGAGTCGTACCTAGCGGGGGTCTACGAGCAGTACTTC
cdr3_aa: CASSESYLAGVYEQYF

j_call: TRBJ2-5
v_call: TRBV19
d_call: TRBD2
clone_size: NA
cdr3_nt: TGTGCCAGTAGTATTGGGGGAGGGGAGACCCAGTACTTC
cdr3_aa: CASSIGGGETQYF

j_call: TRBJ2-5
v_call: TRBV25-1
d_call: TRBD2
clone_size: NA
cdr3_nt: TGTGCCAGCAGTATAGCGGGAGGAGGCGAGACCCAGTACTTC
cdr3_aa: CASSIAGGGETQYF

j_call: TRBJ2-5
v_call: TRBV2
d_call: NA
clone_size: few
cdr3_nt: TGTGCCAGCAGTGAAGAACGAGGGATCGCAGAGACCCAGTACTTC
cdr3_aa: CASSEERGIAETQYF

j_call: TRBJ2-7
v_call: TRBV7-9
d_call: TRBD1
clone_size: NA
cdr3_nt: TGTGCCAGCAGCTCTACGGGACAGAGCTACGAGCAGTACTTC
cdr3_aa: CASSSTGQSYEQYF

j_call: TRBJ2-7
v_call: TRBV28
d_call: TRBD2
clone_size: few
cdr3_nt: TGTGCCAGCAGTTCACCTCGCGGGAGACGTGGGTACGAGCAGTACTTC
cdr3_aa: CASSSPRGRRGYEQYF

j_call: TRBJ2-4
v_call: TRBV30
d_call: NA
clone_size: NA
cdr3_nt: TGTGCCTGGAGTGTACCGGGGAGGGGGGGAAACATTCAGTACTTC
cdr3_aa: CAWSVPGRGGNIQYF

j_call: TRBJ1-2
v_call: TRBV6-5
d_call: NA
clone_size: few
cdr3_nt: TGTGCCAGCAGTTACGGGCAAAGCTATGGCTACACCTTC
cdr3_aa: CASSYGQSYGYTF

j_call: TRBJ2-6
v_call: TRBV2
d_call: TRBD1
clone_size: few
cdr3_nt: TGTGCCGGCTTTGCCGGGACAGGAGGCTCTGGGGCCAACGTCCTGACTTTC
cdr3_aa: CAGFAGTGGSGANVLTF

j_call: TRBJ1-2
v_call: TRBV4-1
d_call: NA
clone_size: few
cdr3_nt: TGCGCCAGCAGCCAAGATCGTAGAGGGAACTATGGCTACACCTTC
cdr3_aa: CASSQDRRGNYGYTF

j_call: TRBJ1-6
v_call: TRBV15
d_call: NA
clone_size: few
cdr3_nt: TGTGCCACCAGCAGAGACAGGGGAAATAATTCACCCCTCCACTTT
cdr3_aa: CATSRDRGNNSPLHF

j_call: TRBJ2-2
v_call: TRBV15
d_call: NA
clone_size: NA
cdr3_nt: TGTGCCACCAGCAGAACAGGGAGCACCGGGGAGCTGTTTTTT
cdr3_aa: CATSRTGSTGELFF

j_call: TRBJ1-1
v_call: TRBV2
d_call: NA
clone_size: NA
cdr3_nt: TGTGCCAGCAGGCAACAGGAGAACACTGAAGCTTTCTTT
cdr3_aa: CASRQQENTEAFF

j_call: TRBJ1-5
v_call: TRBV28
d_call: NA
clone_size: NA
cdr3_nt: TGTGCCAGCAGTTTCCGCCAGGGAAAGAGCAATCAGCCCCAGCATTTT
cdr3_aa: CASSFRQGKSNQPQHF

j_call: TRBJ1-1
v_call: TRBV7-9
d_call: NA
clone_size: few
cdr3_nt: TGTGCCAGCAGCTTACCGGGGGGGGGTTGGAACACTGAAGCTTTCTTT
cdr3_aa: CASSLPGGGWNTEAFF

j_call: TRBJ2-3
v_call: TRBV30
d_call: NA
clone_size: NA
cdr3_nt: TGTGCCTGGAGGGTGGGAGTCGATACGCAGTATTTT
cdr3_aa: CAWRVGVDTQYF

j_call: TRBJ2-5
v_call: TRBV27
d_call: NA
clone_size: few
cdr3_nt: TGTGCCAGCAGTTTCAAAGGGGGAGAGACCCAGTACTTC
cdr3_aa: CASSFKGGETQYF

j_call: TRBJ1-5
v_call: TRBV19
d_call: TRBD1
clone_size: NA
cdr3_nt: TGTGCCAGTAGTACACCAGGGACAGGGGGTATTCAGCCCCAGCATTTT
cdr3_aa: CASSTPGTGGIQPQHF

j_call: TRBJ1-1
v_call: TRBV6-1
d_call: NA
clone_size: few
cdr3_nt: TGTGCCAGCAGTGAGACAGTTAACACTGAAGCTTTCTTT
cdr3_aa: CASSETVNTEAFF

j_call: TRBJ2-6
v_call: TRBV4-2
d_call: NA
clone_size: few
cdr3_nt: TGTGCCAGCAGCCAGGAAGCGGCGTACACAGGGACTGGGGCCAACGTCCTGACTTTC
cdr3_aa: CASSQEAAYTGTGANVLTF

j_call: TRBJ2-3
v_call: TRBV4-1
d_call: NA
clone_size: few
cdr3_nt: TGCGCCAGCAGCCAAAGTCTAAGCAGGGGCACAGATACGCAGTATTTT
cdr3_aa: CASSQSLSRGTDTQYF

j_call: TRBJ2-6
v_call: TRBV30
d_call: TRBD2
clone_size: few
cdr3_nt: TGTGCCTGGCGCCTAGCGGCTGGGGCCAACGTCCTGACTTTC
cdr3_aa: CAWRLAAGANVLTF

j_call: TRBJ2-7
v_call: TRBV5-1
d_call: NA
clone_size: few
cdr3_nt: TGCGCCAGCAAGACGATGGACGGGAGCTACGAGCAGTACTTC
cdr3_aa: CASKTMDGSYEQYF

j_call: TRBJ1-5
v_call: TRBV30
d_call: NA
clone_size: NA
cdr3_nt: TGTGCCTGGAGCGACCCGGGAGGATATCAGCCCCAGCATTTT
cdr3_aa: CAWSDPGGYQPQHF

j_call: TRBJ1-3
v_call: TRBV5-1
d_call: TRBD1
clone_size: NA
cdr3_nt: TGCGCCAGCAGCGGGGGGACAGGGAGATCTGGAAACACCATATATTTT
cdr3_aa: CASSGGTGRSGNTIYF

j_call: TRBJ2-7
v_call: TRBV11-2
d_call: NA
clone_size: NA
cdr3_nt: TGTGCCAGCAGCTTAAAGGGCGGGGCCAGGGGGTCTTACGAGCAGTACTTC
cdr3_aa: CASSLKGGARGSYEQYF

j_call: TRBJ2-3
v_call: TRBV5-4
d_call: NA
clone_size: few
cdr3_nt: TGTGCCAGCAGCTCGACCGGGAGTGCAGATACGCAGTATTTT
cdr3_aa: CASSSTGSADTQYF

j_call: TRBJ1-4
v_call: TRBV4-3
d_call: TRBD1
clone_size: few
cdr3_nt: TGCGCCAGCAGCCCGGAGACAGGGGGCTACGAAAAACTGTTTTTT
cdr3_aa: CASSPETGGYEKLFF

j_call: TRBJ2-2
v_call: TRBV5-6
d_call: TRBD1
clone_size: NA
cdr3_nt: TGTGCCAGCAGCACCGGGACAGCGAACACCGGGGAGCTGTTTTTT
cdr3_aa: CASSTGTANTGELFF

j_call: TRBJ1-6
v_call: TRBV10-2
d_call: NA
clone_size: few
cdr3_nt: TGCGCCAGCAGCGAAGACAGGACGAGCTCCTATAATTCACCCCTCCACTTT
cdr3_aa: CASSEDRTSSYNSPLHF

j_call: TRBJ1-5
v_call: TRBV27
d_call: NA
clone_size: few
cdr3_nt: TGTGCCAGCCACAGGGAATTGGATCAGGGCAATCAGCCCCAGCATTTT
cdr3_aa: CASHRELDQGNQPQHF

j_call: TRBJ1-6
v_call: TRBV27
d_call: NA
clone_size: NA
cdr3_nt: TGTGCCAGCAGTTTATTTGGACAGCGTAGCTCCTATAATTCACCCCTCCACTTT
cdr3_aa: CASSLFGQRSSYNSPLHF

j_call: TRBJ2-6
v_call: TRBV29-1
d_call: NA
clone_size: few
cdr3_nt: TGCAGCGTCAGAGCAGGGGCTGGGGCCAACGTCCTGACTTTC
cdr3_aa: CSVRAGAGANVLTF

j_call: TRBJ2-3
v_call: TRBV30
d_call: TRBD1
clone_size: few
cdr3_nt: TGTGCCTGGAGCAAAGGGGGCTCCACAGATACGCAGTATTTT
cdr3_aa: CAWSKGGSTDTQYF

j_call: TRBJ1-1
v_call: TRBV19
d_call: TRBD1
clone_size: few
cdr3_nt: TGTGCCAGTAGTACCTCCCTAACAGGGGCAGGGCCTAGGAGGGACACTGAAGCTTTCTTT
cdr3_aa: CASSTSLTGAGPRRDTEAFF

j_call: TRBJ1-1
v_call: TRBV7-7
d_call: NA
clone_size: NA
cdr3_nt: TGTGCTATAGGGCGGTTAGGGGGAACTGAAGCTTTCTTT
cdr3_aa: CAIGRLGGTEAFF

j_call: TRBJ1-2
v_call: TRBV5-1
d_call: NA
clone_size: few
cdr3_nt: TGCGCCAGCAGCTTGACACAGAACTATGGCTACACCTTC
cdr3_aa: CASSLTQNYGYTF

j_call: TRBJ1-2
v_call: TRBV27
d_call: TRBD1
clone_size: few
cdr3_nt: TGTGCCAGCAGTTTCCACGCCGGGACAGGGTATGACTATGGCTACACCTTC
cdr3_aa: CASSFHAGTGYDYGYTF

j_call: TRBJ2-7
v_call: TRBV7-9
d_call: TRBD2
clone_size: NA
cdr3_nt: TGTGCCAGCAGCCACGGACTAGCGGGGGCCTACGAGCAGTACTTC
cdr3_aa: CASSHGLAGAYEQYF

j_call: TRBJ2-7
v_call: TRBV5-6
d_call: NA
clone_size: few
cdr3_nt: TGTGCCAGCAGCCCTCCGGCGGGTAGTAACGAGCAGTACTTC
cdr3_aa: CASSPPAGSNEQYF

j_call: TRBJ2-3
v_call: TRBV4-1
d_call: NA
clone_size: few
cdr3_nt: TGCGCCAGCAGCCAAGAGGGGGGATCCCCAGATACGCAGTATTTT
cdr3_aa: CASSQEGGSPDTQYF

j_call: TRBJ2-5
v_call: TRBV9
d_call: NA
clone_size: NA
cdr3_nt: TGTGCCAGCAGCCCTTCGATTCGGGAAGACCTGGAGACCCAGTACTTC
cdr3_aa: CASSPSIREDLETQYF

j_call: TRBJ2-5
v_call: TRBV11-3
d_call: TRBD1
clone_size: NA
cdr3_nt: TGTGCCAGCAGGTCCACAGGGGGCAGAGAGACCCAGTACTTC
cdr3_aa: CASRSTGGRETQYF

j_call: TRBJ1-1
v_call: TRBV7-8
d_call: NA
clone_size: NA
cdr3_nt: TGTGCCAGCAGTGGACAGCCTAACACTGAAGCTTTCTTT
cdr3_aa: CASSGQPNTEAFF

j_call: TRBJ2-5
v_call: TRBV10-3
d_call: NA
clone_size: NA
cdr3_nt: TGTGCCATCAGTGAGGGCGGAGGGTTGATTAAAGAGACCCAGTACTTC
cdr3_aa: CAISEGGGLIKETQYF

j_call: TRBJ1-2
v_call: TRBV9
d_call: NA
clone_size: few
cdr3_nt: TGTGCCAGCAGCGTAGGAGGGAGAGAGGGCTATGGCTACACCTTC
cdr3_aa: CASSVGGREGYGYTF

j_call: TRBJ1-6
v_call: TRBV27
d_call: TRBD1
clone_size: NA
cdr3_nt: TGTGCCAGCAGTGGGACAGGGACTTATAATTCACCCCTCCACTTT
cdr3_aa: CASSGTGTYNSPLHF

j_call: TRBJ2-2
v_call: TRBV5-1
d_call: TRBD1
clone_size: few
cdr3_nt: TGCGCCAGCAGCCCTGGACAGGACAACACCGGGGAGCTGTTTTTT
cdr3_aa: CASSPGQDNTGELFF